This is a list of T cell receptor beta chains from one sample in a study of blood T cell repertoires in COVID-19. Sequencing was performed with immunoSEQ multiplex PCR; in TCRdb, only in-frame clones are kept and a portion is missing. The sample yields some 80,000 clones, 78% seen once. The specimen was peripheral blood. All receptors derive from a human donor in a cohort sampled during active COVID-19. Each CDR3 is given with its conserved first and last residue. Each record gives: V gene, J gene, CDR3 protein.

>TRBV27|TRBJ1-2
CASSFHGRGDGYTF
>TRBV5-1|TRBJ1-1
CASSQRPQKNTEAFF
>TRBV29-1|TRBJ2-1
CSVEGGLGAREAYNEQFF
>TRBV2|TRBJ2-3
CASREDRADTQYF
>TRBV7-3|TRBJ2-7
CASRGVGDEQYF
>TRBV27|TRBJ2-7
CASRGGSPYEQYF
>TRBV11-3|TRBJ2-3
CASSRRGGGWDTQYF
>TRBV27|TRBJ2-1
CASSPGDRVYNEQFF
>TRBV4-2|TRBJ1-3
CASSPHLSSGNTIYF
>TRBV6-6|TRBJ2-5
CASSLSSGGGQETQYF
>TRBV7-9|TRBJ2-3
CASSLEPTGSPDTQYF
>TRBV9|TRBJ2-2
CASSDEGSGELFF
>TRBV9|TRBJ2-1
CASSPSSYNEQFF
>TRBV25-1|TRBJ1-1
CASQEPKNTEAFF
>TRBV27|TRBJ2-5
CASSPFSPRTQYF
>TRBV5-1|TRBJ2-3
CASSLVGGGTDTQYF
>TRBV5-1|TRBJ1-1
CASSFRDRGQEAFF
>TRBV7-2|TRBJ2-1
CASSLNPGLAGDEQFF
>TRBV6-4|TRBJ2-1
CASSRAGEGNEQFF
>TRBV9|TRBJ2-3
CASSVDSGGAVDTQYF
>TRBV4-1|TRBJ1-1
CASSQTRNTEAFF
>TRBV6-6|TRBJ2-7
CASSSTAEGVGEQYF
>TRBV30|TRBJ1-5
CAWSGQPNQPQHF
>TRBV30|TRBJ1-3
CAWRGQGRYTIYF
>TRBV7-9|TRBJ1-4
CASRPAGQGGKLFF
>TRBV25-1|TRBJ2-2
CASRGQGNTGELFF
>TRBV19|TRBJ2-3
CASSYGTATDTQYF
>TRBV28|TRBJ2-1
CASRDLGPGHEQFF
>TRBV21-1|TRBJ1-1
CASSSQGARLETTEAFF
>TRBV21-1|TRBJ2-1
CASTPRETSDHEQFF
>TRBV27|TRBJ2-7
CASSLLAGAFHEQYF
>TRBV7-6|TRBJ2-2
CASSFFPSGGHGELFF
>TRBV9|TRBJ2-7
CASSPLTGGVFYEQYF
>TRBV5-5|TRBJ2-7
CASSSRAHEQYF
>TRBV6-4|TRBJ2-1
CASSDSAGGRNEQFF
>TRBV4-1|TRBJ1-1
CASSPLREGTEAFF
>TRBV12-3/TRBV12-4|TRBJ1-4
CASSFNLGEKLFF
>TRBV5-5|TRBJ1-4
CASSLDFATNEKLFF
>TRBV7-2|TRBJ2-5
CASSSGVTSGGAGETQYF
>TRBV4-1|TRBJ1-1
CASSQTQGNTEAFF
>TRBV20-1|TRBJ2-7
CSASGLFGEQYF